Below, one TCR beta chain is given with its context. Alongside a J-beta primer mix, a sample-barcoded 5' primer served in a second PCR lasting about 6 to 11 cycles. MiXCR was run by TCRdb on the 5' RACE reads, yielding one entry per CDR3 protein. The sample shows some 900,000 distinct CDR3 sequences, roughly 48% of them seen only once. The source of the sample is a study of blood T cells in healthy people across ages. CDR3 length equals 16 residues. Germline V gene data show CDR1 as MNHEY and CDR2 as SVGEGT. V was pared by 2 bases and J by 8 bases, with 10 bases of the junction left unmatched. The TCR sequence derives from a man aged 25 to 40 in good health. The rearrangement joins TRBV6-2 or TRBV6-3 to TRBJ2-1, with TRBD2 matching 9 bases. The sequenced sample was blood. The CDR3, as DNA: TGTGCCAGCAGTTACAGGTCGCGGGGGGGCGGGGATGAGCAGTTCTTC. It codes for CASSYRSRGGGDEQFF.